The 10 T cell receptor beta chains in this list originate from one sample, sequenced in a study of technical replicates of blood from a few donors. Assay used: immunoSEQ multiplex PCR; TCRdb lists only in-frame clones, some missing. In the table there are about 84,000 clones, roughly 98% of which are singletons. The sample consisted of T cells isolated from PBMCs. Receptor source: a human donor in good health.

The CDR3, as DNA: TGTGCCACCAGCAGAGGCGAAGGGGGTAGTCGGAATGAGCAGTTCTTC. It specifies CATSRGEGGSRNEQFF. V and J are TRBV15 and TRBJ2-1; perhaps TRBD1 as D (6 bases). The CDR3 covers 16 residues. V lost 1 base and J lost 7, with 17 bases in between. Germline V gene lookup returns CDR1 LNHNV and CDR2 YYDKDF (reference sequence).

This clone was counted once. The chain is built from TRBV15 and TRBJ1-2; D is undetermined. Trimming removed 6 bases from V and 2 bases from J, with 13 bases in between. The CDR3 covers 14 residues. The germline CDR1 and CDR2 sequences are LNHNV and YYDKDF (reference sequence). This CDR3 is CATSPLRGNYGYTF. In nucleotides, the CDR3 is TGTGCCACCAGTCCCCTGCGAGGAAACTATGGCTACACCTTC.

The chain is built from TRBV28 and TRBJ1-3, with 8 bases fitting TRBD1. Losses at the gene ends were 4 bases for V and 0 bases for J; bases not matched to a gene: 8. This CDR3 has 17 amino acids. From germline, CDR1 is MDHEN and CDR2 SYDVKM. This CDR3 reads CASSSPPDRGSGNTIYF. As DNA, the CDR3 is TGTGCCAGCAGTTCCCCTCCCGACAGGGGCTCTGGAAACACCATATATTTT.

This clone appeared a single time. The CDR3 is CASSAGTISSGANVLTF. The CDR3 DNA sequence: TGCGCCAGCAGCGCCGGGACAATTAGCTCTGGGGCCAACGTCCTGACTTTC. The chain carries TRBV5-1 and TRBJ2-6; a possible D gene is TRBD1 (6 bases). Germline V gene sequence: CDR1 SGHRS, CDR2 YFSETQ. V was trimmed by 4 bases and J by 0 bases, leaving 14 bases between them. This CDR3 is 17 amino acids long. Using reference TRBV5-1 and TRBJ2-6 for the parts outside the CDR3, the full variable domain is KAGVTQTPRYLIKTRGQQVTLSCSPISGHRSVSWYQQTPGQGLQFLFEYFSETQRNKGNFPGRFSGRQFSNSRSEMNVSTLELGDSALYLCASSAGTISSGANVLTFGAGSRLTVL.

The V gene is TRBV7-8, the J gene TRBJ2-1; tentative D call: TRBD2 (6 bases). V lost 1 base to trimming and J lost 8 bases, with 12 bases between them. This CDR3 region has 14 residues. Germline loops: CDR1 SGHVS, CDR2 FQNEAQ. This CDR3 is CASSLGRSSDEQFF. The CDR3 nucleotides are TGTGCCAGCAGCTTAGGTCGGTCTAGCGATGAGCAGTTCTTC.

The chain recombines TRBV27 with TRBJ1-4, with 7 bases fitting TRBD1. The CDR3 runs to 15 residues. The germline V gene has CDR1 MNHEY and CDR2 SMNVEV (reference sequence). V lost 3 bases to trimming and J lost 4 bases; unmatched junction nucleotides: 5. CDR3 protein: CASSFSRGDNEKLFF. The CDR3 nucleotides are TGTGCCAGCAGTTTCTCCAGGGGGGATAATGAAAAACTGTTTTTT.

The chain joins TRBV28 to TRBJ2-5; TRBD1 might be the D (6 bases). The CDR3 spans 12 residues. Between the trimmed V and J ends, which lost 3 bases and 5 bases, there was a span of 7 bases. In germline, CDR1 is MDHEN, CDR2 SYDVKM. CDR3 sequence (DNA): TGTGCCAGCAGTTTGAGGGGGGAGACCCAGTACTTC. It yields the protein CASSLRGETQYF.

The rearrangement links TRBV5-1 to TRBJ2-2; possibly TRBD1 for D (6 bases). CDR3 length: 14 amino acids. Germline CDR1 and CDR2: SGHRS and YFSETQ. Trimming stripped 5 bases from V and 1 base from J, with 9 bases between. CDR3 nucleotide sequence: TGCGCCAGCAGTGAGACAGGGAACACCGGGGAGCTGTTTTTT. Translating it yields CASSETGNTGELFF.

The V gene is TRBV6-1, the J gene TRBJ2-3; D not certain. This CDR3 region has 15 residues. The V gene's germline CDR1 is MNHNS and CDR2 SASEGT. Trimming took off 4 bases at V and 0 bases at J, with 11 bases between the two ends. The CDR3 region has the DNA TGTGCCAGCAGTGTCCGACATTCTAGCACAGATACGCAGTATTTT. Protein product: CASSVRHSSTDTQYF.

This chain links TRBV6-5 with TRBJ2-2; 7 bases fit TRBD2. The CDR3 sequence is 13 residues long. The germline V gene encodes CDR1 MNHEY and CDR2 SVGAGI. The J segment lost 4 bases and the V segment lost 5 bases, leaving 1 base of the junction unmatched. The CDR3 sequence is CASSTGGTGELFF. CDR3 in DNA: TGTGCCAGCAGTACGGGGGGCACCGGGGAGCTGTTTTTT.